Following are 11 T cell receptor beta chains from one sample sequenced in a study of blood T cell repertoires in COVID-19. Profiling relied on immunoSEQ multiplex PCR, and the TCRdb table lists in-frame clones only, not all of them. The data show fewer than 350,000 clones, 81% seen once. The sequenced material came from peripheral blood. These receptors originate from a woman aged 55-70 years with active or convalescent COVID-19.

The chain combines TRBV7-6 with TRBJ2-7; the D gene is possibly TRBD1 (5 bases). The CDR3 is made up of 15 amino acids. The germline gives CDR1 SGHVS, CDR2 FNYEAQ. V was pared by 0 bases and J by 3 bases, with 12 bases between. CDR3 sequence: CASSLAPNQGYEQYF. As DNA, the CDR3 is TGTGCCAGCAGCTTAGCCCCTAACCAGGGCTACGAGCAGTACTTC. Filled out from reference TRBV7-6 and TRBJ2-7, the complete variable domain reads GAGVSQSPRYKVTKRGQDVALRCDPISGHVSLYWYRQALGQGPEFLTYFNYEAQQDKSGLPNDRFSAERPEGSISTLTIQRTEQRDSAMYRCASSLAPNQGYEQYFGPGTRLTVT.

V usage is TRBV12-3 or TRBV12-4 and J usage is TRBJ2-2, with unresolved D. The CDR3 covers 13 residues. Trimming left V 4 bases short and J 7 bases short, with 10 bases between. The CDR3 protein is CASSSAAFGELFF. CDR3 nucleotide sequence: TGTGCCAGCAGTTCGGCGGCCTTCGGGGAGCTGTTTTTT.

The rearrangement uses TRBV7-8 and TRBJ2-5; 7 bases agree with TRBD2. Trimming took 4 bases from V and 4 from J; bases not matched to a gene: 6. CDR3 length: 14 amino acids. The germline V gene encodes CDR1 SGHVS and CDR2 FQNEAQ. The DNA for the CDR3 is TGTGCCAGCAGCTCGACGGGACTATCAGAGACCCAGTACTTC. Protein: CASSSTGLSETQYF. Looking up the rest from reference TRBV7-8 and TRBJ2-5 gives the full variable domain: GAGVSQSPRYKVAKRGQDVALRCDPISGHVSLFWYQQALGQGPEFLTYFQNEAQLDKSGLPSDRFFAERPEGSVSTLKIQRTQQEDSAVYLCASSSTGLSETQYFGPGTRLLVL.

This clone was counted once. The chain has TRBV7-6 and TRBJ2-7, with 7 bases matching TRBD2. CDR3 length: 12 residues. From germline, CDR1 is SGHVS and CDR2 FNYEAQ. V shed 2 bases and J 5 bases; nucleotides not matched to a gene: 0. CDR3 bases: TGTGCCAGCAGCTTAACTAGCGACGAGCAGTACTTC. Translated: CASSLTSDEQYF.

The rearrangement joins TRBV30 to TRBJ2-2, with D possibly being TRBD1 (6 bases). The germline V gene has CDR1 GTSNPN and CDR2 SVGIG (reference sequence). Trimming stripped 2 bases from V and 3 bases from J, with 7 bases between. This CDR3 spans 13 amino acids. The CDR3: CAWSRTDTGELFF. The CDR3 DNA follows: TGTGCCTGGAGTCGGACAGACACCGGGGAGCTGTTTTTT.

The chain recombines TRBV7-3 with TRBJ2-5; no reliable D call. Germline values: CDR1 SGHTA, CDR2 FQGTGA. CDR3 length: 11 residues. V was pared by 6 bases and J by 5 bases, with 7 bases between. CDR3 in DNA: TGTGCCAGCAGGCACCGGGAGACCCAGTACTTC. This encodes CASRHRETQYF.

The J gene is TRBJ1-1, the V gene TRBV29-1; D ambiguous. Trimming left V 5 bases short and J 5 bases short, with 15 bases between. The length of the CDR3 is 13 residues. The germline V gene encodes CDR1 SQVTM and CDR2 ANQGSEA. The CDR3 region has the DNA TGCAGCGTTCGGGAATCCGCGACAACTGAAGCTTTCTTT. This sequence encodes CSVRESATTEAFF.

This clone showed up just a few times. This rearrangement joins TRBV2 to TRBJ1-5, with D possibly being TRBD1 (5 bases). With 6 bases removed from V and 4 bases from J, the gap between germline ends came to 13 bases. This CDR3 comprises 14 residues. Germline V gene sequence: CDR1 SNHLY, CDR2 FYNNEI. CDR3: CASSLWGENQPQHF. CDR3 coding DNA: TGTGCCAGCAGCTTGTGGGGGGAGAATCAGCCCCAGCATTTT.

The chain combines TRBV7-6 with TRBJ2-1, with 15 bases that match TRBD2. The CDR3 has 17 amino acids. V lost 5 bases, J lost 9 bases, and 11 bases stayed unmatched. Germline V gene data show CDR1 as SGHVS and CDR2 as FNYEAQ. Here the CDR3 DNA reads TGTGCCAGCAGCCCGGGACTAGCGGGGGGTATGCTCGGTGAGCAGTTCTTC. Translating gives CASSPGLAGGMLGEQFF.

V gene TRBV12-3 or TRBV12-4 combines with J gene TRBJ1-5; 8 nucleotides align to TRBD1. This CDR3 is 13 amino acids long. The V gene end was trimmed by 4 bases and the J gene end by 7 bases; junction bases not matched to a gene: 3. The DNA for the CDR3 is TGTGCCAGCAGTTCCGGACAGGGACAGCCCCAGCATTTT. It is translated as CASSSGQGQPQHF.

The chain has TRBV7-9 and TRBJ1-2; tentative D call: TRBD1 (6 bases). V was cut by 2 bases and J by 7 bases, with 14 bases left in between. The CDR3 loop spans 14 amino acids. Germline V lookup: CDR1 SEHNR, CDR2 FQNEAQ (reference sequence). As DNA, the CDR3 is TGTGCCAGCAGCTTACCCGTCGGGACAACTGGCTACACCTTC. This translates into CASSLPVGTTGYTF.